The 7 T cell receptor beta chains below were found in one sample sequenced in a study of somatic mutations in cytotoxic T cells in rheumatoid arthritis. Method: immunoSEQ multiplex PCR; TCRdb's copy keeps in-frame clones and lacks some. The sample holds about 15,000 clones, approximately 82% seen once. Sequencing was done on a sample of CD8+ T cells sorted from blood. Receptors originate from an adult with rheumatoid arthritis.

The CDR3 DNA reads TGTGCCAGCAGTTTCACCCCGGGACAGGGGATGAACACTGAAGCTTTCTTT. Translation gives CASSFTPGQGMNTEAFF. V and J are TRBV28 and TRBJ1-1; 10 nucleotides match TRBD1. The CDR3 is 17 residues long. Germline loops: CDR1 MDHEN, CDR2 SYDVKM. V was pared by 3 bases and J by 0 bases, with 7 bases of the junction left unmatched.

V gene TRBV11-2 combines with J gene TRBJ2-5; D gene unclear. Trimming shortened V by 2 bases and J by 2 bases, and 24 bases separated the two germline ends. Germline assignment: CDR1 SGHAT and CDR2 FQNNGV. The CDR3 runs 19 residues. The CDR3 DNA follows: TGTGCCAGCAGCTTATATTATCGATCCACGGAGCGATCGCAAGAGACCCAGTACTTC. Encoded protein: CASSLYYRSTERSQETQYF.

CDR3 sequence: CASRRSGTIYTGELFF. For the CDR3, the DNA is TGTGCCAGCAGACGATCCGGGACTATCTACACCGGGGAGCTGTTTTTT. V and J are TRBV11-2 and TRBJ2-2; 7 bases align to TRBD2. V lost 6 bases, J lost 3 bases, and 10 bases stayed unmatched. This CDR3 has 16 amino acids. From germline, CDR1 is SGHAT and CDR2 FQNNGV.

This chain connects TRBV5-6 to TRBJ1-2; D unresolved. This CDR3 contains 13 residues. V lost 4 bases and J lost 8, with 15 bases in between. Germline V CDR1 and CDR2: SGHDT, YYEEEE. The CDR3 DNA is TGTGCCAGCAGCCATTCGACCGGCTGGGGCTACACCTTC. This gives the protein CASSHSTGWGYTF. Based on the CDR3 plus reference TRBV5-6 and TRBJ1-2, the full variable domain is DAGVTQSPTHLIKTRGQQVTLRCSPKSGHDTVSWYQQALGQGPQFIFQYYEEEERQRGNFPDRFSGHQFPNYSSELNVNALLLGDSALYLCASSHSTGWGYTFGSGTRLTVV.

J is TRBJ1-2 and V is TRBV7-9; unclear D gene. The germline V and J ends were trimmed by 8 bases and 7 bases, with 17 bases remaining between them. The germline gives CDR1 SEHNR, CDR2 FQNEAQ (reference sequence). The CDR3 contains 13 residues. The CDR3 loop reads CASFVGGQFGYTF. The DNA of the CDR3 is TGTGCCAGCTTCGTTGGAGGCCAGTTTGGCTACACCTTC.

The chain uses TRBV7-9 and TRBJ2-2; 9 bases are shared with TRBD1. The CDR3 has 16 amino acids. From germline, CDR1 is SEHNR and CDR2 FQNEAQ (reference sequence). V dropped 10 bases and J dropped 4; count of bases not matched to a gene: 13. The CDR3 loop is CATFWGTGKFTGELFF. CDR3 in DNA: TGTGCCACCTTTTGGGGGACAGGGAAATTCACCGGGGAGCTGTTTTTT.

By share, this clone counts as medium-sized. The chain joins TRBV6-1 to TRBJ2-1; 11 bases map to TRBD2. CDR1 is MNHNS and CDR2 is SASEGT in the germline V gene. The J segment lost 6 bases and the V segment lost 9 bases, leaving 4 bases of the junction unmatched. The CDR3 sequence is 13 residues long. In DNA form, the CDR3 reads TGTGCCAGTATAGCGGGAGGGCTCAATGAGCAGTTCTTC. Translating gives CASIAGGLNEQFF.